The 8 T cell receptor beta chains given below trace back to one sample, sequenced in a study of T cell responses to AZD1222 COVID-19 vaccine. Clones were read by immunoSEQ multiplex PCR, and TCRdb kept only the in-frame ones, dropping some. The sample carries about 120,000 clones, around 90% recorded once. The sequencing used peripheral blood, collected 28 days after the second AZD1222 dose. The receptors derive from an adult who received the AZD1222 COVID-19 vaccine.

The rearrangement joins TRBV29-1 to TRBJ2-3; 8 bases are a match to TRBD2. The germline gives CDR1 SQVTM, CDR2 ANQGSEA. Germline trimming cut 5 bases from V and 3 bases from J; bases unmatched to any gene: 13. The CDR3 consists of 16 residues. CDR3 sequence: CSVPPWGGGQTDTQYF. The CDR3 coding sequence is TGCAGCGTTCCTCCCTGGGGCGGGGGGCAGACAGATACGCAGTATTTT.

The CDR3 nucleotides read TGCGCCAGCAGCTTATCGGGACGGAATGAAAAACTGTTTTTT. Translation: CASSLSGRNEKLFF. V and J are TRBV5-1 and TRBJ1-4; D is possibly TRBD1 (5 bases). Germline CDR1 and CDR2: SGHRS and YFSETQ. There are 14 residues in the CDR3. V lost 2 bases and J 5 bases, leaving 10 bases between the germline ends.

J is TRBJ2-3 and V is TRBV9; the D is unclear. Germline-derived CDR1 and CDR2 are SGDLS and YYNGEE. This CDR3 is built from 15 residues. The V end lost 5 bases, the J end lost 0 bases, and 13 bases lay between the germline ends. This CDR3 is CASRFSGESTDTQYF. The CDR3 DNA reads as TGTGCCAGCAGGTTTAGTGGGGAAAGCACAGATACGCAGTATTTT.

The sample holds one count of this clone. V and J are TRBV4-3 and TRBJ1-2, with 9 bases aligning to TRBD1. The length of the CDR3 is 15 residues. The V segment lost 1 base and the J segment 6 bases; nucleotides outside the gene matches: 6. Germline CDR1 and CDR2: LGHNA and YSLEER. CDR3 nucleotides: TGCGCCAGCAGCCAAGTTCCGGACAGGGGACATGGCTACACCTTC. This codes for CASSQVPDRGHGYTF.

The J gene is TRBJ2-1, the V gene TRBV7-6; D is perhaps TRBD1 (7 bases). The V gene lost 1 base and the J gene lost 0 bases, with 19 bases spanning the gap. CDR1 SGHVS and CDR2 FNYEAQ come from the germline V gene. The CDR3 is 19 residues long. In DNA form, the CDR3 reads TGTGCCAGCAGCTTAGAGGCCAGGGGGGTCCTAAGCTCCTACAATGAGCAGTTCTTC. It encodes CASSLEARGVLSSYNEQFF.

The rearrangement links TRBV6-2 or TRBV6-3 to TRBJ2-3, with 8 bases aligning to TRBD1. The CDR3 is 17 amino acids. Germline loops: CDR1 MNHEY, CDR2 SVGEGT. J lost 5 bases, V lost 2 bases, and 12 bases had no gene match. The CDR3 sequence: CASSYSAGGRVVDTQYF. The CDR3 region has the DNA TGTGCCAGCAGTTACAGCGCAGGGGGCAGGGTGGTAGATACGCAGTATTTT.

This clone has only one observation. The chain carries TRBV14 and TRBJ1-2, with 8 nucleotides matching TRBD1. Germline-derived CDR1 and CDR2 are SGHDN and FVKESK. The CDR3 runs 17 residues. Trimming at V came to 0 bases and at J to 0 bases, leaving 6 bases not matched to a gene. CDR3 region: CASSQDVVQGANYGYTF. In nucleotides, the CDR3 is TGTGCCAGCAGCCAAGATGTTGTACAGGGGGCTAACTATGGCTACACCTTC.

The rearrangement joins TRBV7-2 to TRBJ1-2; D possibly corresponds to TRBD1 (6 bases). CDR1 SGHTA and CDR2 FQGNSA come from the germline V gene. V shed 1 base and J shed 5 bases, with 11 bases lying between them. The CDR3 runs 14 residues. CDR3 DNA: TGTGCCAGCAGCTTAGGAGGACAGCCTTATGGCTACACCTTC. Translating it yields CASSLGGQPYGYTF.